These T cell receptor beta chains were read from a single sample in a study of T-cell reconstitution after alpha-beta-depleted transplantation in children. TCRdb passed the PCR reads through MiXCR, listing each CDR3 protein once. In the table there are approximately 630,000 distinct CDR3 sequences, about an eighth of which are singletons. The source material was PBMCs, sampled before TCRalphabeta/CD19-depleted stem cell transplant. These receptor sequences come from a girl aged 2-10 years with congenital amegakaryocytic thrombocytopenia, due to receive a stem cell transplant. Each CDR3 is given with its conserved first and last residue. The D gene is left open where the match is weak. Some rows mark clone size as missing; the rest say once, few, many or name a class of expanded clone.

V gene,D gene,clone size,J gene,CDR3 protein,CDR3 DNA
TRBV7-6,TRBD2,once,TRBJ2-3,CASSRLAGGPGDTQYF,TGTGCCAGCAGCCGACTAGCGGGAGGGCCTGGAGATACGCAGTATTTT
TRBV5-1,-,many,TRBJ2-1,CASSLGDLLASYNEQFF,TGCGCCAGCAGCTTGGGCGATTTACTAGCCTCCTACAATGAGCAGTTCTTC
TRBV5-1,TRBD2,-,TRBJ2-1,CASILDPRTSGMNEQFF,TGCGCCAGCATCTTGGATCCCCGGACTAGCGGGATGAATGAGCAGTTCTTC
TRBV5-1,-,-,TRBJ1-6,CASREGLRGSSYNSPLHF,TGCGCCAGCAGAGAGGGATTAAGGGGGAGCTCCTATAATTCACCCCTCCACTTT
TRBV7-8,TRBD2,few,TRBJ2-7,CASSSPSRISGRVSEQYF,TGTGCCAGCAGCTCTCCGTCTCGCATCAGCGGGAGAGTGTCGGAGCAGTACTTC
TRBV20-1,-,few,TRBJ2-3,CSARGTPGRTDTQYF,TGCAGTGCTAGAGGGACCCCCGGGCGCACAGATACGCAGTATTTT
TRBV7-2,TRBD2,-,TRBJ2-3,CASSPIRTSGSDTQYF,TGTGCCAGCAGCCCTATCCGGACTAGCGGGTCAGATACGCAGTATTTT
TRBV25-1,-,many,TRBJ2-3,CASSEGRDTQYF,TGTGCCAGCAGTGAAGGTAGAGATACGCAGTATTTT
TRBV20-1,TRBD1,-,TRBJ1-1,CSARDGTGWTEAFF,TGCAGTGCTAGAGACGGGACAGGGTGGACTGAAGCTTTCTTT
TRBV12-3/TRBV12-4,-,many,TRBJ2-1,CASSLSTSGSYNEQFF,TGTGCCAGCAGTTTATCTACGAGCGGGTCTTACAATGAGCAGTTCTTC
TRBV11-2,-,-,TRBJ2-7,CASSLWVWVEQYF,TGTGCCAGCAGCTTATGGGTTTGGGTCGAGCAGTACTTC
TRBV29-1,TRBD1,many,TRBJ2-7,CSVGQDLSYEQYF,TGCAGCGTCGGACAGGATCTCTCCTACGAGCAGTACTTC